These 20 T cell receptor beta chains originate from one sample sequenced in a study of blood T cell repertoires in COVID-19 (TCRdb year 2020). To prepare the library, the immunoSEQ multiplex PCR assay was applied. Here the immuneACCESS table is served through TCRdb, limited to in-frame sequences with V and J called. Missing clones are a known gap in these copies; in checked studies unresolved V genes cover under half, and the rest lacks a known reason. This sample is represented by some 130,000 clones; approximately 85% of them were singletons. 9.5% to 15% of the sample rests with the top ten. The specimen sequenced was peripheral blood. The receptor source for this set is a human donor in a cohort sampled during active COVID-19.

The gene calls are TRBV11-2 and TRBJ2-7; 10 nucleotides align to TRBD1. Trimming took 5 bases from V and 1 from J; bases not matched to a gene: 5. Germline V gives CDR1 SGHAT, CDR2 FQNNGV. The CDR3 totals 15 residues. The CDR3 protein is CASSRDRGGSYEQYF. The DNA for the CDR3 is TGTGCCAGCAGCAGGGACAGGGGAGGGTCCTACGAGCAGTACTTC.

V is TRBV10-1 and J is TRBJ1-2; D is unclear. Germline V CDR1 and CDR2: WNHNN, SYGVQD (reference sequence). Trimming took off 1 base at V and 8 bases at J, with 11 bases between the two ends. This CDR3 contains 13 residues. CDR3 bases: TGCGCCAGCAGTGAGTTCGGTGGAGGGGGCTACACCTTC. This translates into CASSEFGGGGYTF.

The gene calls are TRBV18 and TRBJ1-2, with a possible D match to TRBD1 (5 bases). With 2 bases removed from V and 5 bases from J, the gap between germline ends came to 12 bases. Germline CDR1 is KGHSH and CDR2 is LQKENI. The CDR3 has 14 residues. Here the CDR3 reads CASSPGARQYGYTF. The CDR3 nucleotides read TGTGCCAGCTCACCAGGGGCGCGGCAATATGGCTACACCTTC.

The rearrangement joins TRBV7-3 to TRBJ1-5; 12 bases fit TRBD1. Germline values: CDR1 SGHTA, CDR2 FQGTGA. Trimming removed 3 bases from V and 2 bases from J; junction bases left unmatched: 14. This CDR3 region has 20 residues. DNA for the CDR3: TGTGCCAGCAGCTTGACGTACCGGGACAGGGGGCATCGGGGCAATCAGCCCCAGCATTTT. Its translation: CASSLTYRDRGHRGNQPQHF.

V usage is TRBV12-3 or TRBV12-4 and J usage is TRBJ1-2, with 7 bases aligning to TRBD1. This CDR3 contains 13 residues. The junction had 5 bases not matched to a gene; V was cut back by 3 bases and J by 7 bases. The CDR3 is CASSFTGAVGYTF. Here the CDR3 DNA reads TGTGCCAGCAGTTTTACAGGGGCGGTTGGCTACACCTTC.

The chain uses TRBV3-1 (or the pseudogene TRBV3-2) and TRBJ1-1; no reliable D call. V gave up 2 bases and J gave up 0 bases, with 4 bases separating them. Germline V gene lookup returns CDR1 LGHDT and CDR2 YNNKEL (reference sequence). The CDR3 loop spans 13 amino acids. The CDR3 sequence is CASSQWLNTEAFF. CDR3 coding DNA: TGTGCCAGCAGCCAATGGCTGAACACTGAAGCTTTCTTT.

This clone has just one count. The genes are TRBV30 and TRBJ1-1; perhaps TRBD1 as D (5 bases). CDR1 and CDR2 from the germline V gene are GTSNPN and SVGIG (reference sequence). Trimming left V 2 bases short and J 3 bases short, with 13 bases between. The CDR3 is made up of 14 amino acids. CDR3 amino acids: CAWSSGVVDTEAFF. The CDR3 nucleotides read TGTGCCTGGAGTTCGGGGGTGGTAGACACTGAAGCTTTCTTT.

This chain connects TRBV5-1 to TRBJ1-1; 8 nucleotides agree with TRBD1. The CDR3 runs to 15 residues. The germline gives CDR1 SGHRS, CDR2 YFSETQ. V lost 2 bases to trimming and J lost 1 base; unmatched junction nucleotides: 4. CDR3 sequence (DNA): TGCGCCAGCAGCTTAAGGACAGGGTCGAACACTGAAGCTTTCTTT. This codes for CASSLRTGSNTEAFF. Drawing the rest from reference TRBV5-1 and TRBJ1-1, the complete variable domain is KAGVTQTPRYLIKTRGQQVTLSCSPISGHRSVSWYQQTPGQGLQFLFEYFSETQRNKGNFPGRFSGRQFSNSRSEMNVSTLELGDSALYLCASSLRTGSNTEAFFGQGTRLTVV.

The chain has TRBV5-1 and TRBJ1-1; D ambiguous. CDR3 length equals 13 residues. V was trimmed by 2 bases and J by 1 base, leaving 6 bases between them. Germline V CDR1 and CDR2: SGHRS, YFSETQ. Here the CDR3 DNA reads TGCGCCAGCAGCTTCCGGGAGAACACTGAAGCTTTCTTT. Residues: CASSFRENTEAFF.

V and J are TRBV3-1 (or the pseudogene TRBV3-2) and TRBJ2-1; 10 positions match TRBD2. The CDR3 runs to 16 residues. Germline trimming cut 1 base from V and 10 bases from J; bases unmatched to any gene: 10. Germline-derived CDR1 and CDR2 are LGHDT and YNNKEL (reference sequence). The CDR3 loop is CASSQVVAGGRGEQFF. In DNA form, the CDR3 reads TGTGCCAGCAGCCAAGTTGTAGCGGGGGGCCGGGGAGAGCAGTTCTTC.

The chain uses TRBV5-1 and TRBJ2-7; 9 nucleotides align to TRBD1. CDR1 is SGHRS, CDR2 YFSETQ, per germline. The CDR3 consists of 17 residues. Losses at the gene ends were 0 bases for V and 5 bases for J; bases not matched to a gene: 12. CDR3 in amino acids: CASSLGPHGTGTDEQYF. In DNA, the CDR3 is TGCGCCAGCAGCTTGGGGCCCCACGGGACAGGGACCGACGAGCAGTACTTC.

This clone was picked up a small number of times. The J gene is TRBJ2-7, the V gene TRBV6-5; 9 nucleotides align to TRBD2. Germline-derived CDR1 and CDR2 are MNHEY and SVGAGI. Trimming took 6 bases from V and 4 from J; bases not matched to a gene: 7. The CDR3 extends over 14 amino acids. In DNA, the CDR3 is TGTGCCAGCAGCCCGGGACTAGCAGAATACGAGCAGTACTTC. Amino acids: CASSPGLAEYEQYF.

The chain has TRBV6-2 or TRBV6-3 and TRBJ1-2; D might be TRBD1 (6 bases). The CDR3 is made up of 16 amino acids. The germline V gene encodes CDR1 MNHEY and CDR2 SVGEGT. V lost 4 bases, J lost 0 bases, and 15 bases lay in between. The CDR3 sequence: CASSSTTGSTNYGYTF. The DNA for the CDR3 is TGTGCCAGCAGTTCCACGACAGGTTCTACTAACTATGGCTACACCTTC.

This clone was observed a few times. The chain links TRBV7-9 to TRBJ1-1; weak D call: TRBD1 (5 bases). The CDR3 runs to 14 residues. Germline CDR1 is SEHNR and CDR2 is FQNEAQ (reference sequence). V lost 0 bases and J lost 4, with 9 bases in between. The CDR3 nucleotides are TGTGCCAGCAGCTTAGCTCGGGGGACCACTGAAGCTTTCTTT. It specifies CASSLARGTTEAFF.

This clone has just a few counts. The chain carries TRBV6-5 and TRBJ1-5; 7 nucleotides agree with TRBD1. This CDR3 comprises 13 residues. Trimming removed 11 bases from V and 6 bases from J; junction bases left unmatched: 10. The germline CDR1 and CDR2 sequences are MNHEY and SVGAGI. DNA of the CDR3: TGTGCCGTATCACAGGGGTCCTCTCAGCCCCAGCATTTT. It specifies CAVSQGSSQPQHF.

The CDR3 region has the DNA TGTGCCAGCAGCTTGATAGGGGCGCATGATACGCAGTATTTT. This gives the protein CASSLIGAHDTQYF. The rearrangement joins TRBV5-6 to TRBJ2-3, with a weak D call TRBD1 (5 bases). The CDR3 runs to 14 residues. Trimming cost V 1 base and J 6 bases, with 12 bases left between them. Germline V gene lookup returns CDR1 SGHDT and CDR2 YYEEEE.

This chain connects TRBV7-9 to TRBJ1-3; D gene unclear. The V gene's germline CDR1 is SEHNR and CDR2 FQNEAQ (reference sequence). This CDR3 is built from 15 residues. V was cut by 2 bases and J by 0 bases, with 8 bases left in between. This chain's CDR3 is CASSLILSSGNTIYF. The DNA for the CDR3 is TGTGCCAGCAGCTTAATTCTGTCCTCTGGAAACACCATATATTTT.

CDR3 nucleotides: TGTGCCAGCAGCCCTCCTGGACTTAATGAAAAACTGTTTTTT. Its translation is CASSPPGLNEKLFF. The rearrangement joins TRBV3-1 (or the pseudogene TRBV3-2) to TRBJ1-4; D is unclear. V lost 4 bases and J 4 bases, leaving 10 bases between the germline ends. The CDR3 contains 14 residues. From germline, CDR1 is LGHDT and CDR2 YNNKEL (reference sequence).

This sequence joins TRBV14 and TRBJ2-7; 12 positions match TRBD2. V trimming: 5 bases; J trimming: 6 bases; junction bases outside the gene matches: 8. In germline, CDR1 is SGHDN, CDR2 FVKESK. This CDR3 is built from 15 residues. The CDR3 nucleotides read TGTGCCAGCAGCATACTAGCGGGGGGCCCTTTCGAGCAGTACTTC. The encoded protein is CASSILAGGPFEQYF.

The gene calls are TRBV4-1 and TRBJ2-5; TRBD1 aligns across 8 bases. The V gene end was trimmed by 4 bases and the J gene end by 1 base; junction bases not matched to a gene: 8. Looked up from germline, CDR1 is MGHRA and CDR2 is YSYEKL. The CDR3 consists of 16 residues. The CDR3 region has the DNA TGCGCCAGCAGCCCCCTTGGGACAGGAGGCCAAGAGACCCAGTACTTC. Translated, it gives CASSPLGTGGQETQYF.